Following are 29 T cell receptor beta chains from one sample sequenced in a study of T cell repertoires in cytomegalovirus infection. Antigens for these TCRs are unknown. TCRdb called the reads again in MiXCR, with one record for every CDR3 protein. The sample contains some 110,000 distinct CDR3 sequences, roughly a third of which appear only once. The specimen comprised CD8+ T cells from cultured PBMCs, sampled from culture after CMV antigen stimulation. The receptors shown here come from a human donor in good health (CMV status not recorded). Some clones in this sample may be carry-over from other donors' samples.

The CDR3 loop is CASSTGAGEQFF. The DNA for the CDR3 is TGTGCCAGCAGCACAGGGGCCGGTGAGCAGTTCTTC. The chain employs TRBV12-3 or TRBV12-4 and TRBJ2-1; TRBD1 matches at 7 bases. The trim removed 6 bases at V and 9 bases at J, leaving 5 bases unmatched. The CDR3 consists of 12 residues.

The chain joins TRBV7-9 to TRBJ1-5; weak D call: TRBD1 (5 bases). Germline-derived CDR1 and CDR2 are SEHNR and FQNEAQ (reference sequence). The length of the CDR3 is 12 residues. The ends were cut back, 0 bases at V and 9 bases at J, with 6 bases in the middle. CDR3 region: CASSLAGGPQHF. The CDR3 coding sequence is TGTGCCAGCAGCTTAGCTGGGGGGCCCCAGCATTTT.

This clonotype was seen just once. The chain recombines TRBV28 with TRBJ1-5, with a weak D call TRBD1 (5 bases). This CDR3 has 16 residues. Germline V lookup: CDR1 MDHEN, CDR2 SYDVKM. Deletions cut 5 bases from V and 0 bases from J, with 14 bases between. This CDR3 reads CASSPSGDYSNQPQHF. The CDR3 DNA is TGTGCCAGCAGTCCCTCCGGGGACTATAGCAATCAGCCCCAGCATTTT.

This clonotype was recorded at least ten times. CDR3 bases: TGTGCCAGCAGCCCGACAGGGAGCAATCAGCCCCAGCATTTT. This sequence encodes CASSPTGSNQPQHF. The rearrangement links TRBV7-9 to TRBJ1-5, with TRBD1 matching over 7 bases. The CDR3 has 14 amino acids. The V segment lost 5 bases and the J segment 1 base; nucleotides outside the gene matches: 2. From germline, CDR1 is SEHNR and CDR2 FQNEAQ (reference sequence).

Only a few counts were recorded for this clonotype. The chain is built from TRBV19 and TRBJ1-2, with 8 bases fitting TRBD1. J was trimmed by 11 bases and V by 5 bases; bases with no gene match: 4. This CDR3 is 11 amino acids long. The V gene's germline CDR1 is LNHDA and CDR2 SQIVND (reference sequence). The CDR3 nucleotides read TGTGCCAGTAGTGGACAGGGAATGTACACCTTC. Residues: CASSGQGMYTF.

This clonotype was picked up a small number of times. The V gene is TRBV7-2, the J gene TRBJ2-3; TRBD2 agrees at 10 bases. The CDR3 length is 16 residues. Germline V lookup: CDR1 SGHTA, CDR2 FQGNSA. Trimming removed 3 bases from V and 2 bases from J; junction bases left unmatched: 5. CDR3 DNA sequence: TGTGCCAGCAGCTTCCAGCGGGGGGGCTACACAGATACGCAGTATTTT. This sequence encodes CASSFQRGGYTDTQYF.

This clonotype was seen at least ten times. The rearrangement links TRBV12-3 or TRBV12-4 to TRBJ2-3; the D gene is possibly TRBD2 (5 bases). This CDR3 contains 15 residues. Trimming took off 6 bases at V and 0 bases at J, with 13 bases between the two ends. The CDR3 DNA sequence: TGTGCCAGCAGCCTCGAGGGCCGGAGCACAGATACGCAGTATTTT. Translated: CASSLEGRSTDTQYF.

This sequence joins TRBV2 and TRBJ1-1; no clear D gene. The V and J ends lost 3 bases and 3 bases respectively, with 11 bases between them. Germline V CDR1 and CDR2: SNHLY, FYNNEI. This CDR3 is 14 amino acids long. The chain's CDR3 is CASSDSKIYTEAFF. In DNA, the CDR3 is TGTGCCAGCAGTGATTCGAAGATATACACTGAAGCTTTCTTT.

The rearrangement links TRBV27 to TRBJ2-1; D is possibly TRBD1 (6 bases). From germline, CDR1 is MNHEY and CDR2 SMNVEV (reference sequence). This CDR3 contains 12 residues. Trimming removed 6 bases at V and 4 bases at J, with 7 bases between. This chain's CDR3 is CASRQGYNEQFF. The CDR3 DNA reads TGTGCCAGCAGACAGGGTTACAATGAGCAGTTCTTC.

This clonotype was seen a handful of times. CDR3: CASSNQGRVGEAFF. DNA for the CDR3: TGTGCCAGCAGTAACCAGGGCCGGGTCGGTGAAGCTTTCTTT. This chain links TRBV11-1 with TRBJ1-1; weak D call: TRBD1 (5 bases). The CDR3 is 14 amino acids. Trimming pared 6 bases from V and 7 bases from J, leaving 18 bases between. CDR1 and CDR2 (germline): SGHAT, FQDESV (reference sequence).

CDR3 coding DNA: TGTGCCAGCAGCGAAGGTCGGTCAGATACGCAGTATTTT. Protein sequence: CASSEGRSDTQYF. The V gene is TRBV7-8, the J gene TRBJ2-3; the D is unclear. V was clipped by 5 bases and J by 4 bases, with 10 bases between them. Germline values: CDR1 SGHVS, CDR2 FQNEAQ. CDR3 length: 13 residues.

This chain joins TRBV2 and TRBJ2-3; TRBD2 matches 12 bases. The V and J ends lost 5 bases and 0 bases, in that order; junction bases with no gene match: 6. Per the germline V gene, CDR1 is SNHLY and CDR2 is FYNNEI. The CDR3 runs 17 residues. CDR3 nucleotide sequence: TGTGCCAGCAGTCCTAGCGGGGGGGCCCGGAGCACAGATACGCAGTATTTT. Its translation: CASSPSGGARSTDTQYF.

This clonotype was seen only a few times. The chain is built from TRBV5-6 and TRBJ2-2, with 8 bases aligning to TRBD1. The CDR3 consists of 14 residues. Per germline, CDR1 SGHDT and CDR2 YYEEEE. The V segment lost 2 bases and the J segment 8 bases; nucleotides outside the gene matches: 5. The CDR3 here is CASSFGQGGGELFF. The CDR3 DNA is TGTGCCAGCAGCTTCGGACAGGGTGGAGGGGAGCTGTTTTTT.

This clonotype was recorded a few times. This chain links TRBV6-4 with TRBJ2-1; 9 bases are shared with TRBD1. J gave up 4 bases and V 0 bases, and 4 bases lay outside the gene matches. This CDR3 comprises 16 residues. Germline-derived CDR1 and CDR2 are MRHNA and SNTAGT. The DNA for the CDR3 is TGTGCCAGCAGTGACTCGTCGGACAGGGGATACAATGAGCAGTTCTTC. Translating gives CASSDSSDRGYNEQFF.

The V gene is TRBV7-3, the J gene TRBJ2-5; tentatively, D is TRBD2 (6 bases). Trimming stripped 9 bases from V and 5 bases from J, with 22 bases between. The germline V gene encodes CDR1 SGHTA and CDR2 FQGTGA. This CDR3 has 15 amino acids. The CDR3 coding sequence is TGTGCCAGTGTTGGGGGGTCCAGCAGCCGGGAGACCCAGTACTTC. This sequence encodes CASVGGSSSRETQYF.

The rearrangement uses TRBV19 and TRBJ1-2, with D uncertain. V was trimmed by 5 bases and J by 3 bases, leaving 16 bases between them. CDR3 length: 15 amino acids. In germline, CDR1 is LNHDA, CDR2 SQIVND (reference sequence). CDR3 coding DNA: TGTGCCAGTAGTCTAACCTCAAGAGGTGACTATGGCTACACCTTC. This encodes CASSLTSRGDYGYTF.

Ten or more counts support this clonotype. The gene calls are TRBV6-1 and TRBJ2-7; D not certain. V lost 7 bases and J lost 3, with 16 bases in between. Germline V gene lookup returns CDR1 MNHNS and CDR2 SASEGT. The CDR3 is made up of 14 amino acids. The CDR3 nucleotides read TGTGCCAGCACCCCCGTTGACGGGCGCTACGAGCAGTACTTC. Translating it yields CASTPVDGRYEQYF.

The chain joins TRBV7-2 to TRBJ2-1; 8 positions match TRBD2. With 5 bases clipped from V and 9 bases from J, the junction kept 9 bases outside the gene matches. The CDR3 totals 14 residues. Per germline, CDR1 SGHTA and CDR2 FQGNSA. CDR3 sequence reads: CASSPGLVFPEQFF. CDR3 in DNA: TGTGCCAGCAGCCCGGGACTAGTATTCCCTGAGCAGTTCTTC.

The genes are TRBV2 and TRBJ2-1; the match to TRBD2 covers 10 bases. The CDR3 is made up of 16 amino acids. Per germline, CDR1 SNHLY and CDR2 FYNNEI. Trimming removed 6 bases from V and 4 bases from J; junction bases left unmatched: 9. This chain's CDR3 is CASSHSGTSAYNEQFF. The DNA for the CDR3 is TGTGCCAGCAGCCACTCCGGGACTAGCGCATACAATGAGCAGTTCTTC.

V usage is TRBV27 and J usage is TRBJ2-1, with D uncertain. V gave up 3 bases and J gave up 5 bases, with 5 bases separating them. Germline V gene data show CDR1 as MNHEY and CDR2 as SMNVEV (reference sequence). CDR3 size: 12 residues. The CDR3 DNA reads TGTGCCAGCAGTTTGCTGAACAATGAGCAGTTCTTC. It codes for CASSLLNNEQFF.

The chain is built from TRBV27 and TRBJ1-6; unclear D gene. CDR1 is MNHEY and CDR2 is SMNVEV in the germline V gene (reference sequence). V lost 5 bases and J lost 7, with 12 bases in between. The CDR3 loop spans 14 amino acids. The DNA of the CDR3 is TGTGCCAGCAGTGGACCGGGTCCCAATTCACCCCTCCACTTT. Translation: CASSGPGPNSPLHF.

There are many counts of this clonotype. This chain uses TRBV7-8 with TRBJ2-5; D remains ambiguous. CDR1 is SGHVS and CDR2 is FQNEAQ in the germline V gene. CDR3 size: 15 residues. V gave up 4 bases and J gave up 2 bases, with 14 bases separating them. The CDR3 sequence: CASSYSRGPQETQYF. The DNA for the CDR3 is TGTGCCAGCAGCTATTCTCGTGGTCCACAAGAGACCCAGTACTTC. Using reference TRBV7-8 and TRBJ2-5 for the parts outside the CDR3, the full variable domain is GAGVSQSPRYKVAKRGQDVALRCDPISGHVSLFWYQQALGQGPEFLTYFQNEAQLDKSGLPSDRFFAERPEGSVSTLKIQRTQQEDSAVYLCASSYSRGPQETQYFGPGTRLLVL.

This clonotype has just a few counts. The V and J genes are TRBV7-9 and TRBJ1-5; D gene unclear. The CDR3 is made up of 16 amino acids. Looked up from germline, CDR1 is SEHNR and CDR2 is FQNEAQ (reference sequence). Trimming removed 1 base at V and 2 bases at J, with 12 bases between. The CDR3 region is CASSLESASGNQPQHF. CDR3 DNA sequence: TGTGCCAGCAGCTTAGAGTCGGCGAGCGGCAATCAGCCCCAGCATTTT.

This clonotype was counted a few times. This chain connects TRBV27 to TRBJ1-1; D is unclear. The CDR3 runs to 13 residues. The V and J ends lost 6 bases and 8 bases respectively, with 16 bases between them. Germline values: CDR1 MNHEY, CDR2 SMNVEV (reference sequence). The chain's CDR3 is CASRVGRVTEAFF. CDR3 DNA: TGTGCCAGCAGGGTGGGCAGAGTCACCGAAGCTTTCTTT.

This clonotype was detected only a few times. V gene TRBV7-2 combines with J gene TRBJ1-2, with D possibly being TRBD1 (5 bases). CDR3 length: 14 residues. The ends were cut back, 5 bases at V and 2 bases at J, with 12 bases in the middle. Germline CDR1 SGHTA, CDR2 FQGNSA. The CDR3 region is CASSTDSLNYGYTF. The DNA for the CDR3 is TGTGCCAGCAGCACAGACAGCCTCAACTATGGCTACACCTTC.

V is TRBV5-1 and J is TRBJ1-2, with D unresolved. Trimming left V 4 bases short and J 0 bases short, with 13 bases between. CDR3 length: 15 amino acids. Germline V lookup: CDR1 SGHRS, CDR2 YFSETQ. CDR3 in DNA: TGCGCCAGCAGCACCGCAAGAACCCCTAACTATGGCTACACCTTC. This sequence encodes CASSTARTPNYGYTF.

The chain has TRBV4-3 and TRBJ1-3, with 9 nucleotides matching TRBD1. V shed 2 bases, J shed 4 bases, and the junction held 9 bases outside the gene matches. Germline values: CDR1 LGHNA, CDR2 YSLEER. The CDR3 extends over 17 amino acids. The CDR3 protein is CASSQSYRGTGGNTIYF. DNA of the CDR3: TGCGCCAGCAGCCAAAGCTATAGAGGGACAGGGGGAAACACCATATATTTT.

The chain carries TRBV6-1 and TRBJ2-7, with TRBD2 matching over 13 bases. With V trimmed by 3 bases and J by 2 bases, 4 bases remained unmatched. In germline, CDR1 is MNHNS, CDR2 SASEGT. CDR3 size: 16 residues. CDR3 protein: CASSELLAGGPYEQYF. CDR3 bases: TGTGCCAGCAGTGAGTTACTAGCGGGGGGGCCCTACGAGCAGTACTTC.

This clonotype was detected many times. V and J are TRBV4-1 and TRBJ1-5; D gene uncertain. Germline V gene sequence: CDR1 MGHRA, CDR2 YSYEKL. This CDR3 contains 14 residues. V lost 4 bases and J 0 bases, leaving 7 bases between the germline ends. The DNA for the CDR3 is TGCGCCAGCAGCCTAGGGAGTAGCAATCAGCCCCAGCATTTT. Encoded protein: CASSLGSSNQPQHF.